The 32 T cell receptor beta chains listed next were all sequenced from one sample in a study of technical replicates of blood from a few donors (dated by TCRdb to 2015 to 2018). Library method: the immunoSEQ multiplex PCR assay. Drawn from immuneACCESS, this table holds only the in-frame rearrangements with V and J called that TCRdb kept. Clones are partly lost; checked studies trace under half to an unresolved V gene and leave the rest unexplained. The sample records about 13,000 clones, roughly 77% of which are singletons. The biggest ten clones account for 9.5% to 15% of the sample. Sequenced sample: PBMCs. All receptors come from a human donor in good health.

The CDR3, as DNA: TGTGCCAGCAGCCTGACTAGCGGGTCGTACACCGGGGAGCTGTTTTTT. This encodes CASSLTSGSYTGELFF. The chain combines TRBV5-6 with TRBJ2-2, with 10 bases lining up with TRBD2. After removal of 4 bases from V and 3 bases from J, the junction contained 6 bases not matched to a gene. In germline, CDR1 is SGHDT, CDR2 YYEEEE. There are 16 residues in the CDR3.

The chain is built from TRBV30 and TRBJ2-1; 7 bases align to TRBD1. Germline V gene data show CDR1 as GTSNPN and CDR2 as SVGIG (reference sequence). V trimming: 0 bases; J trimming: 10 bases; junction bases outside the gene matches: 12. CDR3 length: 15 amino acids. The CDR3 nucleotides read TGTGCCTGGAGTGTACAGGGGAACTACGTGAGGGAGCAGTTCTTC. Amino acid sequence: CAWSVQGNYVREQFF.

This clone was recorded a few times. The CDR3 spells CASSTITGISAGELFF. In DNA form, the CDR3 reads TGTGCCAGTAGTACTATAACAGGTATCTCTGCCGGGGAGCTGTTTTTT. The chain uses TRBV19 and TRBJ2-2; D perhaps matches TRBD1 (5 bases). Per the germline V gene, CDR1 is LNHDA and CDR2 is SQIVND (reference sequence). The CDR3 is 16 residues long. Trimming pared 4 bases from V and 6 bases from J, leaving 18 bases between.

The CDR3 coding sequence is TGCGCCAGCAGCCGCGACGGGACAGAAAATGAAAAACTGTTTTTT. It is translated as CASSRDGTENEKLFF. The chain is built from TRBV5-1 and TRBJ1-4, with 7 bases fitting TRBD1. CDR1 is SGHRS, CDR2 YFSETQ, per germline. This CDR3 is built from 15 residues. V lost 4 bases to trimming and J lost 5 bases; unmatched junction nucleotides: 8. Full variable domain (remainder filled in from reference TRBV5-1 and TRBJ1-4): KAGVTQTPRYLIKTRGQQVTLSCSPISGHRSVSWYQQTPGQGLQFLFEYFSETQRNKGNFPGRFSGRQFSNSRSEMNVSTLELGDSALYLCASSRDGTENEKLFFGSGTQLSVL.

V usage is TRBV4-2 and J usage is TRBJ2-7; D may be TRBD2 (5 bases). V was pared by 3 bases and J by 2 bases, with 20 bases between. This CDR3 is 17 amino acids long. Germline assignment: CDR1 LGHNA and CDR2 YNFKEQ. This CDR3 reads CASSQVKTGYDAYEQYF. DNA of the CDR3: TGTGCCAGCAGCCAGGTAAAGACGGGGTATGACGCCTACGAGCAGTACTTC.

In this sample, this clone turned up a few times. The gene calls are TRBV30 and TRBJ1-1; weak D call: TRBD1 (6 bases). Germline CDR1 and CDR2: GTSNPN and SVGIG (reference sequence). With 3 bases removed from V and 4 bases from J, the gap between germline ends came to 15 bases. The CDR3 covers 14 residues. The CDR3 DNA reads TGTGCCTGGAGGGATAAAGGGGGACCCACTGAAGCTTTCTTT. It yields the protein CAWRDKGGPTEAFF.

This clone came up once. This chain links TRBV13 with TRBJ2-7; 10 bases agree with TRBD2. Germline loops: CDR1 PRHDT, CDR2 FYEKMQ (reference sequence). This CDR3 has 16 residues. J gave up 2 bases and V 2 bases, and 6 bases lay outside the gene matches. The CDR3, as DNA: TGTGCCAGCAGCTTATTCGCTAGCGGGGGAACCTACGAGCAGTACTTC. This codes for CASSLFASGGTYEQYF.

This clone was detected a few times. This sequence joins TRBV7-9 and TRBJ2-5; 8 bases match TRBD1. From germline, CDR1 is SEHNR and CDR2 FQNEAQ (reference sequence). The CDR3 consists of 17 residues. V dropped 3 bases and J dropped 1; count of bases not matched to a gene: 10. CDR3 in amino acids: CASSFRLPRGPQETQYF. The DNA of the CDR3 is TGTGCCAGCAGCTTCCGATTACCCAGGGGGCCCCAAGAGACCCAGTACTTC.

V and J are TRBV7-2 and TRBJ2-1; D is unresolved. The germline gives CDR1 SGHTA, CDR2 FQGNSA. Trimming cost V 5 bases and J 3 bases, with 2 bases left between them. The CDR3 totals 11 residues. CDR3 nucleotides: TGTGCCAGCAGCCACTACAATGAGCAGTTCTTC. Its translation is CASSHYNEQFF.

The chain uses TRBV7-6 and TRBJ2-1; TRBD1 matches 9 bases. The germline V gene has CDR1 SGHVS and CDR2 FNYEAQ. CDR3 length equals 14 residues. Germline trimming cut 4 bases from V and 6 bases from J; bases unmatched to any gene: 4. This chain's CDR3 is CASSSGTGSNEQFF. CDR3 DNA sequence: TGTGCCAGCAGCTCCGGGACAGGGAGCAATGAGCAGTTCTTC.

As DNA, the CDR3 is TGCGCCAGCAGCTTGGAGAGCGGGGCTACCTACGAGCAGTACTTC. Residues: CASSLESGATYEQYF. V is TRBV5-1 and J is TRBJ2-7; 7 nucleotides agree with TRBD2. This CDR3 is built from 15 residues. The ends lost 0 bases at V and 2 bases at J; junction bases unmatched: 5. The germline V gene encodes CDR1 SGHRS and CDR2 YFSETQ.

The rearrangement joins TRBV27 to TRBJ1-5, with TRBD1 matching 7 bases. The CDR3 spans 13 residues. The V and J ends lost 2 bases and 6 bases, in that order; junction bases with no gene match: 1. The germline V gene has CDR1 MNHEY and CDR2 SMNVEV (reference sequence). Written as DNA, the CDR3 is TGTGCCAGCAGTTTACAGGGGGTTCAGCCCCAGCATTTT. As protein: CASSLQGVQPQHF.

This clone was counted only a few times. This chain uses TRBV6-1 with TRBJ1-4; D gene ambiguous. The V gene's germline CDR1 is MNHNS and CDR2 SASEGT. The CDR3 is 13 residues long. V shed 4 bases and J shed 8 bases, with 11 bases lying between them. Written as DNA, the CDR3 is TGTGCCAGCAGTGTAGTTTTCGAGGAAAAACTGTTTTTT. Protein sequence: CASSVVFEEKLFF.

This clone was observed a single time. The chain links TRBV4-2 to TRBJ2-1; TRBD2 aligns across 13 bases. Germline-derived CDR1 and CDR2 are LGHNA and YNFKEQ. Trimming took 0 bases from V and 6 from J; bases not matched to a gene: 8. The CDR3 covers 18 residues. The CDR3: CASSQDRLGLAGANEQFF. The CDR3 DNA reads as TGTGCCAGCAGCCAAGACCGTCTAGGACTAGCGGGAGCCAATGAGCAGTTCTTC.

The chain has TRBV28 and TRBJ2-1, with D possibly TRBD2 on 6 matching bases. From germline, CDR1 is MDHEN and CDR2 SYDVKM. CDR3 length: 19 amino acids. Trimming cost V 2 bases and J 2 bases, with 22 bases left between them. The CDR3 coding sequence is TGTGCCAGCAGTTTAGCCCTGACTAGTTCCCCTTCCCCCTACAATGAGCAGTTCTTC. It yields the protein CASSLALTSSPSPYNEQFF. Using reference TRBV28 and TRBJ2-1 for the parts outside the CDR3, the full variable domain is DVKVTQSSRYLVKRTGEKVFLECVQDMDHENMFWYRQDPGLGLRLIYFSYDVKMKEKGDIPEGYSVSREKKERFSLILESASTNQTSMYLCASSLALTSSPSPYNEQFFGPGTRLTVL.

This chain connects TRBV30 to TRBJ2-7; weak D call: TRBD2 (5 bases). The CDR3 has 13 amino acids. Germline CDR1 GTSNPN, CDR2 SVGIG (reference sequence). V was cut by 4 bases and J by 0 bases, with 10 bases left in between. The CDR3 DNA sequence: TGTGCCTGGAACCGGGGAAGCTCCTACGAGCAGTACTTC. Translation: CAWNRGSSYEQYF.

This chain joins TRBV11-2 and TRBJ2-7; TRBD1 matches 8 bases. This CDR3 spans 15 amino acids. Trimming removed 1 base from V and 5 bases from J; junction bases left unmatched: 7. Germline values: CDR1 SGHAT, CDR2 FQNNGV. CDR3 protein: CASSLVPGQADEQYF. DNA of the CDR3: TGTGCCAGCAGCTTAGTCCCGGGACAGGCTGACGAGCAGTACTTC.

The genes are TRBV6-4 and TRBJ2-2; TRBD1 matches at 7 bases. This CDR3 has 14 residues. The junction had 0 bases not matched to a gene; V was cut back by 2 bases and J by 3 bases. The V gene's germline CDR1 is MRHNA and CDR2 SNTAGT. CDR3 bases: TGTGCCAGCAGTGACGGGACAGACACCGGGGAGCTGTTTTTT. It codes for CASSDGTDTGELFF.

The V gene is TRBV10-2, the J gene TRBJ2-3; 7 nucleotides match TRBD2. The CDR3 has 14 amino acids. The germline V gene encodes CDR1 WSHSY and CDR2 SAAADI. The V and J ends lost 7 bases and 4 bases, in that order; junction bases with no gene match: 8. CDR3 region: CASTSGKGPDTQYF. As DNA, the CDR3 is TGCGCCAGCACAAGCGGGAAGGGGCCAGATACGCAGTATTTT.

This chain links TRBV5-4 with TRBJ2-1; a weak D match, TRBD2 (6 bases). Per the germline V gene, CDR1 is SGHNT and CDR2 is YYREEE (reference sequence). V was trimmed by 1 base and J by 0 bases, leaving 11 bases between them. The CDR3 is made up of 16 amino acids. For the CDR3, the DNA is TGTGCCAGCAGCTTGTCTGCGGGAAGCTCCTACAATGAGCAGTTCTTC. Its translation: CASSLSAGSSYNEQFF.

CDR3 amino acids: CASSPWEGHNEQFF. In nucleotides, the CDR3 is TGTGCCAGCAGCCCCTGGGAGGGCCACAATGAGCAGTTCTTC. The chain recombines TRBV9 with TRBJ2-1; 7 bases map to TRBD2. The length of the CDR3 is 14 residues. With V trimmed by 4 bases and J by 5 bases, 6 bases remained unmatched. CDR1 SGDLS and CDR2 YYNGEE come from the germline V gene.

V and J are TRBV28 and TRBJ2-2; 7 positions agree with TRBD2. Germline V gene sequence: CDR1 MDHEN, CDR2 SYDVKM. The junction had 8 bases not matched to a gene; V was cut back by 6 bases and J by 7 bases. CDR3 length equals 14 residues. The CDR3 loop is CASREVAGHGELFF. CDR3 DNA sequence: TGTGCCAGCAGGGAGGTAGCGGGCCACGGGGAGCTGTTTTTT.

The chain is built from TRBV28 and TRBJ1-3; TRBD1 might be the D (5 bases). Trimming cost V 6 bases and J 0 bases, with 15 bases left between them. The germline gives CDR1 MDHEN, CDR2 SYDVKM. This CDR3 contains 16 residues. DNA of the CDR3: TGTGCCAGCAGCGATCCTGGACATCCCTCTGGAAACACCATATATTTT. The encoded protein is CASSDPGHPSGNTIYF.

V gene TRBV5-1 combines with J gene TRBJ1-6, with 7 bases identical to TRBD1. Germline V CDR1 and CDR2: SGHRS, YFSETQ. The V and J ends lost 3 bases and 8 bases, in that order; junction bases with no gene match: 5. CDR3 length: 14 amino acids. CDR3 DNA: TGCGCCAGCAGCTCCGGGACAGCCGATTCACCCCTCCACTTT. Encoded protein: CASSSGTADSPLHF.

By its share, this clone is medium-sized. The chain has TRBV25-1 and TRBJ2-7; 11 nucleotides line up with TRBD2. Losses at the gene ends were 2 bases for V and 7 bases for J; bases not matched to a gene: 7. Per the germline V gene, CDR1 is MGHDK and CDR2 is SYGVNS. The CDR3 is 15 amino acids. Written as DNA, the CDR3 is TGTGCCAGCAGTGAAGAGACTAGCGGGAATCGGGAGCAGTACTTC. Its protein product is CASSEETSGNREQYF.

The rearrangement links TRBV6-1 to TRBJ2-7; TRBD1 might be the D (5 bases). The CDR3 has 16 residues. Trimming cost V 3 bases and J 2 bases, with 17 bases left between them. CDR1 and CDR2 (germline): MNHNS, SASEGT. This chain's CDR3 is CASSDADNARPYEQYF. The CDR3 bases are TGTGCCAGCAGTGACGCGGACAACGCCCGGCCCTACGAGCAGTACTTC.

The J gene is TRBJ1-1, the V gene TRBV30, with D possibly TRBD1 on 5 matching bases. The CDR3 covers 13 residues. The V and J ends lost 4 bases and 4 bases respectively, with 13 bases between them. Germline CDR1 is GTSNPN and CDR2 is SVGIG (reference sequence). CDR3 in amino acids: CAWNPGFSTEAFF. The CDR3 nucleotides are TGTGCCTGGAATCCAGGGTTTAGCACTGAAGCTTTCTTT.

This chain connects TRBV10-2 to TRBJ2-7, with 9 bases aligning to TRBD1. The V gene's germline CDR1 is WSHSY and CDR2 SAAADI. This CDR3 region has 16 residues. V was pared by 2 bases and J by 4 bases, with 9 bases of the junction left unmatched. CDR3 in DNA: TGCGCCAGCAGTGAGGGAGCGGTGACAGGGGGGTACGAGCAGTACTTC. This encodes CASSEGAVTGGYEQYF.

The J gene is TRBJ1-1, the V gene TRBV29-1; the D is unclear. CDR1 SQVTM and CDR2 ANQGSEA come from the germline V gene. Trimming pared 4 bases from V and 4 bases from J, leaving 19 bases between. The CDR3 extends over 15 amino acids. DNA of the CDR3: TGCAGCGTTGTCGGTCCATCCAGGCGTGGCACTGAAGCTTTCTTT. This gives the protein CSVVGPSRRGTEAFF.

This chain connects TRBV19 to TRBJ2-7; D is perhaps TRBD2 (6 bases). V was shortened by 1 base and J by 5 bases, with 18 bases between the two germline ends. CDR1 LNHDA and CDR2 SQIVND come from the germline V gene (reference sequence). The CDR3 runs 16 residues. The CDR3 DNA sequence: TGTGCCAGTAGTATAGGCGGGGCAGGTCCGAGGCACGAGCAGTACTTC. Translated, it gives CASSIGGAGPRHEQYF. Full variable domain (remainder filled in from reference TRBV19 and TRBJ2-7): DGGITQSPKYLFRKEGQNVTLSCEQNLNHDAMYWYRQDPGQGLRLIYYSQIVNDFQKGDIAEGYSVSREKKESFPLTVTSAQKNPTAFYLCASSIGGAGPRHEQYFGPGTRLTVT.

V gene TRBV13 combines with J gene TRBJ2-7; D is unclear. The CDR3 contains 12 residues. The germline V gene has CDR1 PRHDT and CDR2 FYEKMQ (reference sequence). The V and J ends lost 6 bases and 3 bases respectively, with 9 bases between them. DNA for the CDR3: TGTGCCAGCAGATTAAACAGCTACGAGCAGTACTTC. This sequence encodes CASRLNSYEQYF.

Written as DNA, the CDR3 is TGTGCCAGCAGGACCGGGACAGGGGGTAGTAGTACTGAAGCTTTCTTT. This codes for CASRTGTGGSSTEAFF. The chain links TRBV27 to TRBJ1-1; 11 bases map to TRBD1. Germline trimming cut 6 bases from V and 5 bases from J; bases unmatched to any gene: 11. This CDR3 spans 16 amino acids. Germline CDR1 MNHEY, CDR2 SMNVEV (reference sequence).